These 3 T cell receptor beta chains were all obtained from the same sample, sequenced in a study of regulatory T cells in long-lasting Graves disease. Researchers made TCR beta libraries by using iRepertoire HTBI primers and running Arm-PCR on CDR3 regions. A single record per CDR3 protein comes from TCRdb applying MiXCR to the multiplex PCR reads. Of 500,000 to 700,000 distinct CDR3 sequences in the sample, under 20% were seen once. Time point reported: newly diagnosed GD, antithyroid drugs for less than 3 months. With RNA extracted from PBMCs as input, the TCR library was made. These data were likewise used in another study, on T cells in Graves' hyperthyroidism and ophthalmopathy.

Sequenced here: peripheral blood mononuclear cells (PBMCs), sampled at new diagnosis, from a patient treated with antithyroid drugs. Receptors originate from a woman aged 25 to 39 with Graves disease.

In its sample, this clonotype was seen many times. The V and J genes are TRBV2 and TRBJ2-1; 8 bases fit TRBD2. J gave up 6 bases and V 9 bases, and 7 bases lay outside the gene matches. The germline CDR1 and CDR2 sequences are SNHLY and FYNNEI. This CDR3 contains 13 residues. CDR3: CARRAGAGNEQFF. The CDR3 DNA reads as TGTGCCAGGCGAGCGGGAGCGGGCAATGAGCAGTTCTTC.

The chain uses TRBV19 and TRBJ2-1, with D possibly TRBD1 on 6 matching bases. The CDR3 length is 15 residues. The ends were cut back, 1 base at V and 10 bases at J, with 17 bases in the middle. CDR1 LNHDA and CDR2 SQIVND come from the germline V gene (reference sequence). Written as DNA, the CDR3 is TGTGCCAGTAGTATAGGCATTCAGGGGTTCGGGGAGCAGTTCTTC. Protein sequence: CASSIGIQGFGEQFF.

This clonotype has a count of ten or more. CDR3 residues: CASCGSGRRAGTGELFF. The CDR3 DNA sequence: TGTGCCAGCTGCGGTAGCGGGAGGAGGGCGGGCACCGGGGAGCTGTTTTTT. The chain has TRBV6-1 and TRBJ2-2; 10 bases map to TRBD2. This CDR3 is built from 17 residues. Losses at the gene ends were 8 bases for V and 4 bases for J; bases not matched to a gene: 13. Germline V CDR1 and CDR2: MNHNS, SASEGT.